Listed below are T cell receptor beta chains from one sample, sequenced in a study of T cell repertoires in cytomegalovirus infection. TCRdb recomputed calls from the reads with MiXCR, one row per CDR3 protein. The repertoire has 150,000 to 200,000 distinct CDR3 sequences, 28% of them found once; the top ten carry 31%. The sequencing sample was made of PBMCs. These receptors were taken from a human donor in good health (CMV status not recorded). Some clones in this sample may be carry-over from other donors' samples. The CDR3 runs from the conserved cysteine through the conserved F or W. The D gene is left open where the match is weak. The size of a clone is reported for some rows only, either as once, few or many, or as a class for expanded clones.

j_call | d_call | v_call | clone_size | cdr3_nt | cdr3_aa
TRBJ1-2 | TRBD1 | TRBV7-8 | few | TGTGCCAGCAGCTTGGGGGACAGGGCCCTGAGCTATGGCTACACCTTC | CASSLGDRALSYGYTF
TRBJ2-5 | . | TRBV7-9 | . | TGTGCCAGCAGCTTAGCGCGGTTAGAGACCCAGTACTTC | CASSLARLETQYF
TRBJ2-7 | . | TRBV10-3 | . | TGTGCCATCAGTGACGGGGGAACCTACGAGCAGTACTTC | CAISDGGTYEQYF
TRBJ1-1 | TRBD1 | TRBV12-3/TRBV12-4 | few | TGTGCCAGCAGTTTTGAGGGGGCAGCCACTGAAGCTTTCTTT | CASSFEGAATEAFF
TRBJ2-6 | . | TRBV5-6 | few | TGTGCCAGCAGCTTTTGGGCGGAATACCACTCTGGGGCCAACGTCCTGACTTTC | CASSFWAEYHSGANVLTF
TRBJ2-1 | TRBD2 | TRBV7-8 | . | TGTGCCAGCAGCCCACTAGCGGGGGGGACAAGCTCCTACAATGAGCAGTTCTTC | CASSPLAGGTSSYNEQFF
TRBJ2-1 | . | TRBV2 | . | TGTGCCAGCAGTCGAAGGGGGGGTGATGAGCAGTTCTTC | CASSRRGGDEQFF
TRBJ1-3 | . | TRBV7-2 | few | TGTGCCAGCAGCTCCGACTGGTCTGGAAACACCATATATTTT | CASSSDWSGNTIYF
TRBJ1-1 | . | TRBV10-2 | . | TGCGCCAGCAGTGAACGGACCCATGAAGCTTTCTTT | CASSERTHEAFF
TRBJ1-1 | . | TRBV7-2 | many | TGTGCCAGCAGCGCCTTCAGGGAGACGAACACTGAAGCTTTCTTT | CASSAFRETNTEAFF
TRBJ1-2 | TRBD1 | TRBV19 | . | TGTGCCAGTAGTACCCGAACTGGACAGGGGACCTATGGCTACACCTTC | CASSTRTGQGTYGYTF
TRBJ1-2 | . | TRBV7-2 | many | TGTGCCAGCAGCTTAGGGTCGGAACTTAACTATGGCTACACCTTC | CASSLGSELNYGYTF
TRBJ1-5 | . | TRBV7-9 | . | TGTGCCAGCAGCTTACAACCCTTCGGGCAGCCCCGGCATTTT | CASSLQPFGQPRHF
TRBJ2-5 | . | TRBV12-3/TRBV12-4 | . | TGTGCCAGCACCCGGTGGGGGGGCGAAGAGACCCAGTACTTC | CASTRWGGEETQYF
TRBJ2-5 | . | TRBV28 | few | TGTGCCAGCAGAACCCCGTCCAGGGCGGAGACCCAGTACTTC | CASRTPSRAETQYF
TRBJ2-3 | TRBD2 | TRBV2 | . | TGTGCCAGCTCCCGGAGCCTTAGCGGGGGACCAGATACGCAGTATTTT | CASSRSLSGGPDTQYF
TRBJ1-3 | . | TRBV7-9 | . | TGTGCCAGCAGCTTGTCAGGCACTGGAAACACCATATATTTT | CASSLSGTGNTIYF
TRBJ2-7 | . | TRBV7-2 | . | TGTGCCTCGAGGGGGGGCTACGAGCAGTACTTC | CASRGGYEQYF
TRBJ2-7 | TRBD2 | TRBV7-9 | . | TGTGCCAGCAGCGCCGCCCAGACTAGCGGGGGCTGGTACGAGCAGTACTTC | CASSAAQTSGGWYEQYF
TRBJ2-3 | TRBD1 | TRBV5-6 | few | TGTGCCAGCAGCTTGGGGGTCGGGACAGCCACAGATACGCAGTATTTT | CASSLGVGTATDTQYF
TRBJ1-4 | TRBD1 | TRBV7-2 | few | TGTGCCAGCAGCCGAAAAACAGGGGAGGGTGAAAAACTGTTTTTT | CASSRKTGEGEKLFF
TRBJ1-1 | . | TRBV6-2/TRBV6-3 | few | TGTGCCAGCACCCACTCGCCTAGTGAAGCTTTCTTT | CASTHSPSEAFF
TRBJ2-5 | . | TRBV9 | . | TGTGCCAGCAGCGCGAGGGGGGACTTGTCAGAGACCCAGTACTTC | CASSARGDLSETQYF
TRBJ1-6 | TRBD1 | TRBV20-1 | . | TGCAGTGTCCGACAGGGGCGGGAAAATTCACCCCTCCACTTT | CSVRQGRENSPLHF
TRBJ2-1 | . | TRBV20-1 | . | TGCAGTGCTAGAACTTCCGGGACTGGGGAGCAGTTCTTC | CSARTSGTGEQFF
TRBJ1-5 | . | TRBV6-5 | few | TGTGCCAGCAGTTTGACAGGCGACTTAAATCAGCCCCAGCATTTT | CASSLTGDLNQPQHF
TRBJ2-1 | . | TRBV4-1 | . | TGCGCCAGCAGCCAAACCTTGGACAGCGGCTACAATGAGCAGTTCTTC | CASSQTLDSGYNEQFF
TRBJ2-7 | . | TRBV18 | . | TGTGCCAGCTCACCTCAGCAAGGGACAACTCACTACGAGCAGTACTTC | CASSPQQGTTHYEQYF